This T cell receptor beta chain was found in a study of cytomegalovirus exposure and HLA in healthy donors. Of note for this clone: Compared with germline, one end of the junction differs, possibly owing to a read error.

CDR3 length equals 16 residues. Germline-derived CDR1 and CDR2 are MNHEY and SMNVEV (reference sequence). PCR used 60 Vbeta primers and 13 Jbeta primers. This table comes from immunoSEQ multiplex PCR, and its TCRdb copy is limited to in-frame clones, with some not included. The table has roughly 120,000 clones, around three quarters seen once. Sequencing input: PBMCs. The chain has TRBV27 and TRBJ2-3; 8 bases align to TRBD2. This TCR was recovered from a man aged 25 to 40 in good health and CMV-seropositive. CDR3: CASGFLSGGSTDTQYF. The CDR3 nucleotides read TGTGCCAGCGGTTTTCTGAGCGGGGGAAGCACAGATACGCAGTATTTT.